Below, 26 T cell receptor beta chains from the same sample are listed, as sequenced in a study of shared clonotypes between healthy human individuals. This table comes from immunoSEQ multiplex PCR, and its TCRdb copy is limited to in-frame clones, with some not included. This sample has approximately 1.9 million clones, with around 95% found just once. Cells designated naive CD8 were CD45RO-negative and were positively selected for CCR7, with terminally differentiated effector memory CD45RA+ cells excluded. The sample comprised naive CD8+ T cells from PBMCs. The receptors derive from a man younger than 35 in good health. Some clones in this sample may be carry-over from other donors' samples.

The chain uses TRBV15 and TRBJ2-2, with a possible D match to TRBD1 (6 bases). The germline CDR1 and CDR2 sequences are LNHNV and YYDKDF (reference sequence). The CDR3 has 16 amino acids. V dropped 3 bases and J dropped 8 bases, with 19 bases sitting between them. The CDR3 sequence: CATSSSSGTRAGELFF. The CDR3 bases are TGTGCCACCAGCAGCAGTTCGGGGACACGGGCTGGGGAGCTGTTTTTT.

This clone is a singleton in its sample. CDR3 sequence reads: CASSFGTDYGYTF. In DNA, the CDR3 is TGCGCCAGCAGCTTCGGGACTGATTATGGCTACACCTTC. This chain joins TRBV5-1 and TRBJ1-2, with D perhaps matching TRBD1 (5 bases). The CDR3 contains 13 residues. CDR1 and CDR2 (germline): SGHRS, YFSETQ. V lost 2 bases, J lost 5 bases, and 10 bases lay in between. The entire variable domain, with the rest obtained from reference TRBV5-1 and TRBJ1-2, is as follows: KAGVTQTPRYLIKTRGQQVTLSCSPISGHRSVSWYQQTPGQGLQFLFEYFSETQRNKGNFPGRFSGRQFSNSRSEMNVSTLELGDSALYLCASSFGTDYGYTFGSGTRLTVV.

The rearrangement joins TRBV6-5 to TRBJ1-2; possibly TRBD1 for D (6 bases). The ends were cut back, 0 bases at V and 5 bases at J, with 13 bases in the middle. This CDR3 has 15 amino acids. Looked up from germline, CDR1 is MNHEY and CDR2 is SVGAGI. CDR3 in DNA: TGTGCCAGCAGTTACTCGATTACAGGGTTATATGGCTACACCTTC. It specifies CASSYSITGLYGYTF.

In this sample, this clone turned up once. This chain joins TRBV5-1 and TRBJ2-1; 8 bases are a match to TRBD2. Germline trimming cut 0 bases from V and 6 bases from J; bases unmatched to any gene: 5. CDR1 is SGHRS, CDR2 YFSETQ, per germline. CDR3 length: 15 amino acids. The CDR3 protein is CASSLASGSGNEQFF. In DNA form, the CDR3 reads TGCGCCAGCAGCTTGGCCAGCGGGAGTGGCAATGAGCAGTTCTTC.

In this sample, this clone turned up a few times. V and J are TRBV4-1 and TRBJ2-7; D is ambiguous. The V end lost 2 bases, the J end lost 1 base, and 9 bases lay between the germline ends. Germline V gene sequence: CDR1 MGHRA, CDR2 YSYEKL. CDR3 size: 14 residues. CDR3 bases: TGCGCCAGCAGCCAAACAGACTGGTCCTACGAGCAGTACTTC. Encoded protein: CASSQTDWSYEQYF.

The genes are TRBV27 and TRBJ2-3; 7 positions match TRBD2. CDR1 is MNHEY, CDR2 SMNVEV, per germline (reference sequence). This CDR3 comprises 14 residues. J was trimmed by 3 bases and V by 6 bases; bases with no gene match: 6. As DNA, the CDR3 is TGTGCCAGCAGAGCATCGGGGGGAACAGATACGCAGTATTTT. As protein: CASRASGGTDTQYF.

The genes are TRBV4-1 and TRBJ2-1, with D maybe TRBD1 (5 bases). The germline V gene encodes CDR1 MGHRA and CDR2 YSYEKL. The germline V and J ends were trimmed by 0 bases and 15 bases, with 18 bases remaining between them. The CDR3 spans 14 residues. The CDR3 here is CASSQDRGRSSLFF. The CDR3 DNA sequence: TGCGCCAGCAGCCAAGATAGGGGAAGGTCATCCCTGTTCTTC.

CDR3 in amino acids: CAISEPRVAPYEQYF. CDR3 in DNA: TGTGCCATCAGTGAGCCGCGGGTTGCACCGTACGAGCAGTACTTC. The chain uses TRBV10-3 and TRBJ2-7; weak D call: TRBD2 (5 bases). The V end lost 2 bases, the J end lost 4 bases, and 15 bases lay between the germline ends. The CDR3 sequence is 15 residues long. Germline V gene sequence: CDR1 ENHRY, CDR2 SYGVKD.

This clone was detected once. V gene TRBV10-2 combines with J gene TRBJ1-1; D unclear. Trimming cost V 2 bases and J 1 base, with 5 bases left between them. The CDR3 spans 13 residues. CDR1 is WSHSY, CDR2 SAAADI, per germline. The CDR3 protein is CASSERRNTEAFF. DNA for the CDR3: TGCGCCAGCAGTGAGAGGAGGAACACTGAAGCTTTCTTT.

CDR3 loop: CASTDPGAFNYGYTF. CDR3 sequence (DNA): TGTGCCAGCACCGACCCAGGGGCCTTTAACTATGGCTACACCTTC. This chain links TRBV5-4 with TRBJ1-2; tentatively, D is TRBD1 (6 bases). CDR1 is SGHNT and CDR2 is YYREEE in the germline V gene (reference sequence). V was trimmed by 6 bases and J by 1 base, leaving 16 bases between them. The CDR3 extends over 15 amino acids.

The rearrangement joins TRBV27 to TRBJ2-7; TRBD1 matches 10 bases. V dropped 1 base and J dropped 5; count of bases not matched to a gene: 5. The CDR3 consists of 15 residues. Germline CDR1 MNHEY, CDR2 SMNVEV (reference sequence). DNA of the CDR3: TGTGCCAGCAGTTTATTAGGGGACAGGGGCGACGAGCAGTACTTC. This gives the protein CASSLLGDRGDEQYF.

The CDR3 here is CASRETGRTGELFF. The CDR3 DNA sequence: TGTGCCAGTAGAGAAACAGGGAGAACCGGGGAGCTGTTTTTT. The gene calls are TRBV19 and TRBJ2-2, with D possibly matching TRBD1 (6 bases). Trimming took 6 bases from V and 5 from J, leaving 13 bases between them. The length of the CDR3 is 14 residues. The germline CDR1 and CDR2 sequences are LNHDA and SQIVND (reference sequence).

The V call is TRBV6-1, the J call TRBJ2-1, with D hard to call. Germline loops: CDR1 MNHNS, CDR2 SASEGT. V lost 2 bases, J lost 0 bases, and 11 bases lay in between. CDR3 length: 16 residues. This CDR3 reads CASSESRRSSYNEQFF. CDR3 bases: TGTGCCAGCAGTGAATCCCGGCGCAGCTCCTACAATGAGCAGTTCTTC.

This sequence joins TRBV11-2 and TRBJ2-1; the D is unclear. The V gene's germline CDR1 is SGHAT and CDR2 FQNNGV. Trimming took off 4 bases at V and 7 bases at J, with 8 bases between the two ends. The CDR3 spans 12 residues. In nucleotides, the CDR3 is TGTGCCAGCAGCTCAAGCATGAATGAGCAGTTCTTC. It specifies CASSSSMNEQFF.

This clone is a singleton in its sample. This chain links TRBV7-9 with TRBJ2-1; the D gene could be TRBD1 or TRBD2 (5 bases each). The CDR3 extends over 16 amino acids. Germline CDR1 SEHNR, CDR2 FQNEAQ (reference sequence). Trimming removed 5 bases from V and 7 bases from J, with 21 bases in between. In nucleotides, the CDR3 is TGTGCCAGCAGCCCCGGGACGCCATTGACCGGGAATGAGCAGTTCTTC. It codes for CASSPGTPLTGNEQFF.

This chain connects TRBV5-4 to TRBJ1-2, with D unresolved. Trimming cost V 1 base and J 9 bases, with 7 bases left between them. CDR1 is SGHNT, CDR2 YYREEE, per germline (reference sequence). The CDR3 covers 11 residues. The CDR3 region is CASSLSSSYTF. CDR3 DNA: TGTGCCAGCAGCTTGAGTAGTAGCTACACCTTC.

The gene calls are TRBV10-1 and TRBJ2-2; possible D gene TRBD1, 5 bases. The V gene lost 3 bases and the J gene lost 5 bases, with 13 bases spanning the gap. The germline V gene has CDR1 WNHNN and CDR2 SYGVQD (reference sequence). This CDR3 contains 15 residues. The CDR3 DNA reads TGCGCCAGCAGTGACCGGCAGGGCTGGACCGGGGAGCTGTTTTTT. Protein product: CASSDRQGWTGELFF.

The chain is built from TRBV7-2 and TRBJ2-7; D possibly corresponds to TRBD2 (6 bases). The germline gives CDR1 SGHTA, CDR2 FQGNSA. This CDR3 spans 14 amino acids. V lost 3 bases and J lost 3, with 12 bases in between. The CDR3 is CASSLTGLFYEQYF. The CDR3 DNA reads TGTGCCAGCAGCTTGACGGGACTCTTCTACGAGCAGTACTTC.

The chain is built from TRBV29-1 and TRBJ2-1; 7 nucleotides align to TRBD1. The CDR3 is made up of 12 amino acids. Germline V CDR1 and CDR2: SQVTM, ANQGSEA. Unmatched junction bases numbered 1, after V lost 4 bases and J lost 4 bases. CDR3 residues: CSVVQGYNEQFF. CDR3 bases: TGCAGCGTTGTACAGGGGTACAATGAGCAGTTCTTC.

The CDR3 DNA follows: TGTGCCACCGCCCAGCGGTGGGATGAGCAGTTCTTC. The encoded protein is CATAQRWDEQFF. This chain connects TRBV27 to TRBJ2-1; possibly TRBD2 for D (5 bases). This CDR3 contains 12 residues. Germline V gene data show CDR1 as MNHEY and CDR2 as SMNVEV (reference sequence). Trimming stripped 10 bases from V and 8 bases from J, with 15 bases between.

The V and J genes are TRBV7-8 and TRBJ2-7; a possible D gene is TRBD2 (7 bases). The CDR3 is 13 residues long. V gave up 5 bases and J gave up 4 bases, with 12 bases separating them. CDR1 SGHVS and CDR2 FQNEAQ come from the germline V gene. The DNA of the CDR3 is TGTGCCAGCAGCCGGGGGGCGCGATACGAGCAGTACTTC. Its translation is CASSRGARYEQYF. The full variable domain, its missing parts supplied by reference TRBV7-8 and TRBJ2-7, is GAGVSQSPRYKVAKRGQDVALRCDPISGHVSLFWYQQALGQGPEFLTYFQNEAQLDKSGLPSDRFFAERPEGSVSTLKIQRTQQEDSAVYLCASSRGARYEQYFGPGTRLTVT.

V is TRBV11-2 and J is TRBJ1-2, with unresolved D. Germline-derived CDR1 and CDR2 are SGHAT and FQNNGV. The CDR3 sequence is 14 residues long. The V gene lost 1 base and the J gene lost 4 bases, with 10 bases spanning the gap. The CDR3 DNA sequence: TGTGCCAGCAGCTTAGGATCAGTCAGCTATGGCTACACCTTC. Protein product: CASSLGSVSYGYTF.

The DNA for the CDR3 is TGTGCCAGCAGTTACTCGCCTGAGGGGAATAATTCACCCCTCCACTTT. Its translation: CASSYSPEGNNSPLHF. This chain links TRBV6-5 with TRBJ1-6, with D tentatively TRBD1 (5 bases). The germline CDR1 and CDR2 sequences are MNHEY and SVGAGI. The CDR3 has 16 residues. Trimming removed 0 bases at V and 5 bases at J, with 11 bases between.

The DNA for the CDR3 is TGTGCCAGCAGCTTAGGGGCCCGGGGCGCGGATGGAAAGTTCTTC. This sequence encodes CASSLGARGADGKFF. The chain joins TRBV7-9 to TRBJ2-1; D is possibly TRBD1 or TRBD2 (5 bases each). Germline values: CDR1 SEHNR, CDR2 FQNEAQ (reference sequence). V lost 1 base, J lost 14 bases, and 21 bases lay in between. This CDR3 region has 15 residues.

The CDR3 spells CASSIDRGSAYNEQFF. CDR3 DNA: TGTGCCAGTAGTATAGATCGGGGGAGCGCCTACAATGAGCAGTTCTTC. The chain joins TRBV19 to TRBJ2-1; D might be TRBD2 (6 bases). Trimming removed 0 bases at V and 2 bases at J, with 11 bases between. CDR1 and CDR2 from the germline V gene are LNHDA and SQIVND (reference sequence). This CDR3 comprises 16 residues.

The chain couples TRBV7-8 to TRBJ2-5, with 7 bases identical to TRBD2. Germline V lookup: CDR1 SGHVS, CDR2 FQNEAQ. The CDR3 runs 21 residues. V was clipped by 0 bases and J by 2 bases; unmatched bases: 21. The CDR3 loop reads CASSLALIFGLAEEKQETQYF. The CDR3 DNA sequence: TGTGCCAGCAGCTTAGCGCTGATCTTCGGTCTAGCGGAGGAAAAACAAGAGACCCAGTACTTC.